The 12 T cell receptor beta chains below all came from one sample that was sequenced in a study of CD8 T cells in ankylosing spondylitis. TCRdb re-analysed the 5' RACE reads in MiXCR, keeping a single row per CDR3 protein. The sample lists 200,000 to 250,000 distinct CDR3 sequences, about 11% seen once, with approximately 6.6% in the top ten. Material for sequencing was blood, either unsorted or a sorted T cell fraction (not recorded which). The receptors stem from a male donor with ankylosing spondylitis or in good health (not recorded which).

The chain is built from TRBV3-1 and TRBJ2-3, with D maybe TRBD2 (5 bases). The V gene lost 2 bases and the J gene lost 6 bases, with 15 bases spanning the gap. Germline CDR1 is LGHDT and CDR2 is YNNKEL (reference sequence). The CDR3 covers 15 residues. DNA for the CDR3: TGTGCCAGCAGCCAAAGGCTCAACCGAGGGGATACGCAGTATTTT. As protein: CASSQRLNRGDTQYF.

This clonotype was counted many times. The chain uses TRBV5-4 and TRBJ2-2; 9 bases align to TRBD2. The CDR3 is made up of 14 amino acids. Germline CDR1 SGHNT, CDR2 YYREEE (reference sequence). V shed 2 bases and J 6 bases; nucleotides not matched to a gene: 2. The CDR3 nucleotides are TGTGCCAGCAGCTTTGGCGGGAGGGCCGGGGAGCTGTTTTTT. Translated: CASSFGGRAGELFF.

This clonotype came up many times. The rearrangement links TRBV29-1 to TRBJ2-5; D possibly corresponds to TRBD2 (6 bases). The CDR3 length is 12 residues. The germline V and J ends were trimmed by 6 bases and 3 bases, with 11 bases remaining between them. Per the germline V gene, CDR1 is SQVTM and CDR2 is ANQGSEA. The CDR3, as DNA: TGCAGCGTGGCTATAGCGGAAGAGACCCAGTACTTC. Translation gives CSVAIAEETQYF.

This clonotype was seen a handful of times. The rearrangement joins TRBV5-4 to TRBJ2-4, with 14 bases lining up with TRBD2. The germline V gene has CDR1 SGHNT and CDR2 YYREEE (reference sequence). The J segment lost 0 bases and the V segment lost 2 bases, leaving 7 bases of the junction unmatched. This CDR3 contains 19 residues. The CDR3 sequence is CASSLGQGLAGVAKNIQYF. In DNA form, the CDR3 reads TGTGCCAGCAGCTTAGGCCAGGGACTAGCGGGAGTAGCCAAAAACATTCAGTACTTC.

The CDR3 nucleotides read TGTGCCAGCAGTTATGTACCGGGAGGTCCAGCTACGCAGTATTTT. It yields the protein CASSYVPGGPATQYF. The V gene is TRBV27, the J gene TRBJ2-3; 7 bases are shared with TRBD2. The CDR3 spans 15 residues. J lost 8 bases, V lost 4 bases, and 12 bases had no gene match. Germline V lookup: CDR1 MNHEY, CDR2 SMNVEV (reference sequence).

This clonotype was counted between two and nine times. The rearrangement links TRBV10-1 to TRBJ2-1, with 8 positions matching TRBD2. The CDR3 loop spans 13 amino acids. Germline loops: CDR1 WNHNN, CDR2 SYGVQD (reference sequence). J was trimmed by 7 bases and V by 6 bases; bases with no gene match: 5. CDR3 sequence reads: CASSPTSGNEQFF. As DNA, the CDR3 is TGCGCCAGCAGCCCCACTAGCGGTAATGAGCAGTTCTTC.

The chain employs TRBV19 and TRBJ2-1, with 10 bases fitting TRBD2. After removal of 10 bases from V and 8 bases from J, the junction contained 11 bases not matched to a gene. The CDR3 has 14 residues. Per germline, CDR1 LNHDA and CDR2 SQIVND (reference sequence). CDR3 in DNA: TGTGCCACGTCCGGGACTAGCGACTTCCATGAGCAGTTCTTC. This sequence encodes CATSGTSDFHEQFF.

This clonotype was seen only a few times. The chain joins TRBV6-1 to TRBJ2-1, with 10 bases aligning to TRBD2. The V segment lost 0 bases and the J segment 5 bases; nucleotides outside the gene matches: 4. Germline CDR1 is MNHNS and CDR2 is SASEGT. This CDR3 is built from 16 residues. CDR3 sequence reads: CASSEAPLAGDNEQFF. As DNA, the CDR3 is TGTGCCAGCAGTGAAGCGCCCCTAGCGGGGGACAATGAGCAGTTCTTC.

At least ten counts were recorded for this clonotype. The V and J genes are TRBV5-1 and TRBJ1-1, with D hard to call. The CDR3 is 12 amino acids. In germline, CDR1 is SGHRS, CDR2 YFSETQ. The V gene lost 4 bases and the J gene lost 9 bases, with 13 bases spanning the gap. The CDR3 bases are TGCGCCAGCAGCATCGGAGGGAGTCAAGCTTTCTTT. Its protein is CASSIGGSQAFF.

V and J are TRBV5-5 and TRBJ1-1; 9 bases agree with TRBD1. Germline trimming cut 3 bases from V and 0 bases from J; bases unmatched to any gene: 6. CDR1 is SGHKS, CDR2 YYEKEE, per germline (reference sequence). The CDR3 has 16 amino acids. CDR3 sequence reads: CASSWGTGMMNTEAFF. In DNA form, the CDR3 reads TGTGCCAGCAGCTGGGGGACAGGGATGATGAACACTGAAGCTTTCTTT.

This clonotype has a count of ten or more. The DNA of the CDR3 is TGTGCCAGCAGTGAGCCCCCGGGAACGGCTGGGGCCAACGTCCTGACTTTC. Its translation: CASSEPPGTAGANVLTF. The genes are TRBV25-1 and TRBJ2-6, with a weak D call TRBD2 (5 bases). Germline CDR1 is MGHDK and CDR2 is SYGVNS. Trimming removed 3 bases from V and 2 bases from J, with 14 bases in between. The CDR3 contains 17 residues. The entire variable domain, with the rest obtained from reference TRBV25-1 and TRBJ2-6, is as follows: EADIYQTPRYLVIGTGKKITLECSQTMGHDKMYWYQQDPGMELHLIHYSYGVNSTEKGDLSSESTVSRIRTEHFPLTLESARPSHTSQYLCASSEPPGTAGANVLTFGAGSRLTVL.

This clonotype occurred many times. CDR3 sequence: CASSQELAPNEQFF. The CDR3 bases are TGTGCCAGCAGCCAAGAGTTGGCTCCCAATGAGCAGTTCTTC. The chain combines TRBV4-2 with TRBJ2-1, with D unresolved. V shed 0 bases and J shed 6 bases, with 9 bases lying between them. The CDR3 has 14 amino acids. Looked up from germline, CDR1 is LGHNA and CDR2 is YNFKEQ.